This T cell receptor beta chain derives from a study of T cell repertoires in cytomegalovirus infection. Study-level information: Indications of both CMV infection and matching HLA type were provided by public TCR beta signatures. Study-wide findings and caveats: HLA-C-restricted TCR beta clonotypes specific for CMV led the ex vivo response. Public TCR beta family frequency separated CMV-and-HLA carriers, including in an independent cohort.

MiXCR was run by TCRdb on the reads, yielding one entry per CDR3 protein. The sample shows some 300,000 distinct CDR3 sequences, 17% of them seen only once. This clonotype was observed a few times. The target antigen is unknown. CDR1 is MNHNS and CDR2 is SASEGT in the germline V gene. This CDR3 comprises 14 residues. Between the trimmed V and J ends, which lost 5 bases and 5 bases, there was a span of 15 bases. The sequencing sample was made of PBMCs. This chain links TRBV6-1 with TRBJ2-5, with D perhaps assigned TRBD1 or TRBD2 (5 bases each). The TCR was taken from a human donor in good health (CMV status not recorded). Some clones in this sample may be carry-over from other donors' samples. The CDR3 is CASSSQGRGETQYF. The CDR3 nucleotides read TGTGCCAGCAGTTCCCAGGGAAGAGGGGAGACCCAGTACTTC.